These 20 T cell receptor beta chains originate from one sample sequenced in a study of Graves' ophthalmopathy and Graves' hyperthyroidism. Scientists amplified the TCR beta CDR3 regions from RNA transcripts. RT-PCR in the first round used HTBI primers; a second-round multiplex PCR followed. TCRdb called the multiplex PCR reads again in MiXCR, with one record for every CDR3 protein. The sample holds over 45,000 distinct CDR3 sequences, under 55% seen once. Source material: peripheral blood. The receptors here all came from an adult man with Graves' ophthalmopathy.

This clonotype has a count of ten or more. The chain has TRBV6-5 and TRBJ2-4, with 7 bases that match TRBD1. This CDR3 has 11 amino acids. The V and J ends lost 5 bases and 15 bases, in that order; junction bases with no gene match: 7. CDR1 MNHEY and CDR2 SVGAGI come from the germline V gene. CDR3 DNA sequence: TGTGCCAGCAGTGGTGGACAGGCTCCGTACTTC. Translated, it gives CASSGGQAPYF.

The chain links TRBV4-2 to TRBJ1-6; no clear D gene. The CDR3 is made up of 12 amino acids. The V gene's germline CDR1 is LGHNA and CDR2 YNFKEQ. Trimming cost V 6 bases and J 7 bases, with 7 bases left between them. As DNA, the CDR3 is TGTGCCAGCAGGCAAACCAATTCACCCCTCCACTTT. This sequence encodes CASRQTNSPLHF.

The chain links TRBV14 to TRBJ1-2, with 10 bases fitting TRBD1. The CDR3 covers 17 residues. The junction had 6 bases not matched to a gene; V was cut back by 1 base and J by 1 base. In germline, CDR1 is SGHDN, CDR2 FVKESK. The CDR3 loop reads CASSQAGQGGYNYGYTF. DNA for the CDR3: TGTGCCAGCAGCCAAGCCGGACAGGGGGGATATAACTATGGCTACACCTTC.

This clonotype was counted between two and nine times. This sequence joins TRBV19 and TRBJ2-7, with TRBD2 matching over 11 bases. The CDR3 has 16 residues. Trimming removed 5 bases from V and 0 bases from J; junction bases left unmatched: 6. Per germline, CDR1 LNHDA and CDR2 SQIVND (reference sequence). DNA of the CDR3: TGTGCCAGTAGTCGCCTAGCGGGGGGTGCCTCCTACGAGCAGTACTTC. This gives the protein CASSRLAGGASYEQYF. The entire variable domain, with the rest obtained from reference TRBV19 and TRBJ2-7, is as follows: DGGITQSPKYLFRKEGQNVTLSCEQNLNHDAMYWYRQDPGQGLRLIYYSQIVNDFQKGDIAEGYSVSREKKESFPLTVTSAQKNPTAFYLCASSRLAGGASYEQYFGPGTRLTVT.

This clonotype showed up just once. V gene TRBV10-3 combines with J gene TRBJ2-1; 9 positions agree with TRBD2. The CDR3 runs 15 residues. From germline, CDR1 is ENHRY and CDR2 SYGVKD. The trim removed 0 bases at V and 8 bases at J, leaving 5 bases unmatched. CDR3 protein: CAISESRLAVHEQFF. DNA of the CDR3: TGTGCCATCAGTGAGTCGCGACTAGCGGTTCATGAGCAGTTCTTC.

This clonotype was counted ten times or more. The rearrangement links TRBV7-8 to TRBJ2-5; TRBD1 aligns across 9 bases. This CDR3 contains 18 residues. Germline V gives CDR1 SGHVS, CDR2 FQNEAQ. The V gene end was trimmed by 2 bases and the J gene end by 4 bases; junction bases not matched to a gene: 14. This CDR3 is CASSLRTGGVRGSETQYF. The DNA of the CDR3 is TGTGCCAGCAGCTTAAGAACAGGGGGCGTTAGGGGTTCAGAGACCCAGTACTTC.

The J gene is TRBJ1-2, the V gene TRBV4-2; a possible D gene is TRBD1 (5 bases). Germline CDR1 and CDR2: LGHNA and YNFKEQ. CDR3 size: 15 residues. Trimming pared 1 base from V and 0 bases from J, leaving 9 bases between. The CDR3 region has the DNA TGTGCCAGCAGCCAAGGCGGGGCCTCTAACTATGGCTACACCTTC. This encodes CASSQGGASNYGYTF.

About this clonotype: A much larger clone differs by one base, so this may be a read error. The gene calls are TRBV13 and TRBJ2-5, with D maybe TRBD2 (5 bases). The CDR3 totals 16 residues. Germline CDR1 reads PRHDT; CDR2 reads FYEKMQ (reference sequence). V was cut by 0 bases and J by 5 bases, with 16 bases left in between. The CDR3 loop is CASSLGLGRDHETQYF. DNA for the CDR3: TGTGCCAGCAGCTTAGGGCTGGGCCGGGATCATGAGACCCAGTACTTC. Filled out from reference TRBV13 and TRBJ2-5, the complete variable domain reads AAGVIQSPRHLIKEKRETATLKCYPIPRHDTVYWYQQGPGQDPQFLISFYEKMQSDKGSIPDRFSAQQFSDYHSELNMSSLELGDSALYFCASSLGLGRDHETQYFGPGTRLLVL.

The gene calls are TRBV7-6 and TRBJ2-7, with 9 positions matching TRBD1. Germline assignment: CDR1 SGHVS and CDR2 FNYEAQ. The trim removed 5 bases at V and 6 bases at J, leaving 5 bases unmatched. This CDR3 has 13 amino acids. The CDR3, as DNA: TGTGCCAGCAGCCGGGACAGGGCGGGCGAGCAGTACTTC. This translates into CASSRDRAGEQYF.

The chain is built from TRBV19 and TRBJ1-5, with 7 bases aligning to TRBD1. Germline CDR1 reads LNHDA; CDR2 reads SQIVND (reference sequence). CDR3 length equals 12 residues. The V and J ends lost 6 bases and 12 bases, in that order; junction bases with no gene match: 8. The CDR3 spells CASRTTGLSQHF. The CDR3 DNA sequence: TGTGCCAGTAGGACGACAGGGTTAAGCCAGCATTTT. Looking up the rest from reference TRBV19 and TRBJ1-5 gives the full variable domain: DGGITQSPKYLFRKEGQNVTLSCEQNLNHDAMYWYRQDPGQGLRLIYYSQIVNDFQKGDIAEGYSVSREKKESFPLTVTSAQKNPTAFYLCASRTTGLSQHFGDGTRLSIL.

This clonotype was counted at least ten times. The chain recombines TRBV5-1 with TRBJ2-3, with 7 nucleotides matching TRBD2. This CDR3 is built from 14 residues. Losses at the gene ends were 2 bases for V and 4 bases for J; bases not matched to a gene: 4. Per the germline V gene, CDR1 is SGHRS and CDR2 is YFSETQ. The CDR3 sequence: CASSFGLEADTQYF. In DNA form, the CDR3 reads TGCGCCAGCAGCTTCGGACTAGAAGCAGATACGCAGTATTTT.

This clonotype was counted many times. The chain couples TRBV19 to TRBJ1-2; 9 bases fit TRBD1. J lost 4 bases, V lost 2 bases, and 5 bases had no gene match. The germline gives CDR1 LNHDA, CDR2 SQIVND (reference sequence). The CDR3 is 15 residues long. The CDR3: CASSIRGQGSYGYTF. DNA of the CDR3: TGTGCCAGTAGTATAAGGGGACAGGGAAGCTATGGCTACACCTTC.

The chain couples TRBV19 to TRBJ2-5; D is perhaps TRBD1 or TRBD2 (6 bases each). The CDR3 has 13 amino acids. V lost 7 bases, J lost 5 bases, and 14 bases lay in between. CDR1 and CDR2 from the germline V gene are LNHDA and SQIVND (reference sequence). CDR3 nucleotide sequence: TGTGCCAGTACCCCGGAGGGGGAGGAGACCCAGTACTTC. As protein: CASTPEGEETQYF. Variable domain in full (rest from reference TRBV19 and TRBJ2-5): DGGITQSPKYLFRKEGQNVTLSCEQNLNHDAMYWYRQDPGQGLRLIYYSQIVNDFQKGDIAEGYSVSREKKESFPLTVTSAQKNPTAFYLCASTPEGEETQYFGPGTRLLVL.

This clonotype was observed at least ten times. The V call is TRBV3-1, the J call TRBJ2-2; D might be TRBD2 (6 bases). Germline V gives CDR1 LGHDT, CDR2 YNNKEL (reference sequence). V gave up 3 bases and J gave up 5 bases, with 10 bases separating them. The CDR3 runs to 14 residues. As DNA, the CDR3 is TGTGCCAGCAGCCAGGGACTCATGACCGGGGAGCTGTTTTTT. Its protein product is CASSQGLMTGELFF.

The V gene is TRBV2, the J gene TRBJ2-2, with TRBD1 as a possible D gene (5 bases). With 5 bases removed from V and 2 bases from J, the gap between germline ends came to 18 bases. This CDR3 comprises 17 residues. Germline CDR1 SNHLY, CDR2 FYNNEI. CDR3 DNA sequence: TGTGCCAGCAGTCGGGCTGTCTCTGGGGCCAACACCGGGGAGCTGTTTTTT. It is translated as CASSRAVSGANTGELFF.

The V and J genes are TRBV7-3 and TRBJ2-7; 7 bases are shared with TRBD2. Germline values: CDR1 SGHTA, CDR2 FQGTGA. The CDR3 length is 14 residues. Trimming at V came to 5 bases and at J to 5 bases, leaving 9 bases not matched to a gene. The CDR3 protein is CASSPSAGANEQYF. The CDR3 DNA is TGTGCCAGCAGCCCCTCCGCGGGAGCAAACGAGCAGTACTTC.

The table lists this clonotype with many counts. This chain joins TRBV4-2 and TRBJ2-1; 7 nucleotides match TRBD2. The CDR3 is 14 amino acids. CDR1 is LGHNA, CDR2 YNFKEQ, per germline. V shed 0 bases, J shed 7 bases, and the junction held 3 bases outside the gene matches. CDR3: CASSQDRGGNEQFF. The CDR3 region has the DNA TGTGCCAGCAGCCAAGACCGCGGGGGAAATGAGCAGTTCTTC.

This clonotype was found many times. The chain couples TRBV12-3 or TRBV12-4 to TRBJ2-1; D perhaps matches TRBD1 (6 bases). The CDR3 sequence is 15 residues long. V was pared by 4 bases and J by 3 bases, with 13 bases between. DNA of the CDR3: TGTGCCAGCAGTTCCCCGGGACACCTCTACAATGAGCAGTTCTTC. This sequence encodes CASSSPGHLYNEQFF.

To note about this clonotype: An end of the junction differs from the germline gene, which may be a read error. This sequence joins TRBV20-1 and TRBJ1-5; TRBD1 agrees at 8 bases. Germline CDR1 is DFQATT and CDR2 is SNEGSKA (reference sequence). The CDR3 loop spans 15 amino acids. CDR3: CSARGTGIYNEPQHF. The CDR3 nucleotides read TGCAGTGCTAGAGGGACAGGGATCTACAATGAGCCCCAGCATTTT.

This clonotype was observed a few times. This rearrangement joins TRBV15 to TRBJ2-7; D is unclear. Germline CDR1 reads LNHNV; CDR2 reads YYDKDF (reference sequence). This CDR3 spans 8 amino acids. CDR3 bases: TGTGCCACCAGCAGAGATACTGTC. As protein: CATSRDTV.